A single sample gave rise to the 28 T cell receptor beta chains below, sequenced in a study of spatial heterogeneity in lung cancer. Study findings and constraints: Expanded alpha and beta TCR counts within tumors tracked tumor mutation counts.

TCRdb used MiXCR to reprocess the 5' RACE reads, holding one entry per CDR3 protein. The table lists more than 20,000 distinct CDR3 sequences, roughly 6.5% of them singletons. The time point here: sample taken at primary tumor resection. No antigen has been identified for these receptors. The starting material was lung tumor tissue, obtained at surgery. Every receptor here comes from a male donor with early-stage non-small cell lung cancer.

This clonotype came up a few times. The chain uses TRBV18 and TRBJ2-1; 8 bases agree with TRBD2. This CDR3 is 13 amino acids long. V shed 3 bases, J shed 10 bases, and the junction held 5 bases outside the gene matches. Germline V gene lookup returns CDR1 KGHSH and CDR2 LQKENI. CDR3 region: CASSPGSSGEQFF. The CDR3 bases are TGTGCCAGCTCACCGGGTTCTAGCGGGGAGCAGTTCTTC. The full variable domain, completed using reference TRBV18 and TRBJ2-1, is NAGVMQNPRHLVRRRGQEARLRCSPMKGHSHVYWYRQLPEEGLKFMVYLQKENIIDESGMPKERFSAEFPKEGPSILRIQQVVRGDSAAYFCASSPGSSGEQFFGPGTRLTVL.

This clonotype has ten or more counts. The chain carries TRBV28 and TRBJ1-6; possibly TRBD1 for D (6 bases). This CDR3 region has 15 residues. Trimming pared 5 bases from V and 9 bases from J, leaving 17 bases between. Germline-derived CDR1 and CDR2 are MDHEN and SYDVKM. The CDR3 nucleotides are TGTGCCAGCAGTACACTACCCTGGACAGCTTCACCCCTCCACTTT. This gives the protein CASSTLPWTASPLHF. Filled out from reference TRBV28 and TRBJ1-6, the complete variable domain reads DVKVTQSSRYLVKRTGEKVFLECVQDMDHENMFWYRQDPGLGLRLIYFSYDVKMKEKGDIPEGYSVSREKKERFSLILESASTNQTSMYLCASSTLPWTASPLHFGNGTRLTVT.

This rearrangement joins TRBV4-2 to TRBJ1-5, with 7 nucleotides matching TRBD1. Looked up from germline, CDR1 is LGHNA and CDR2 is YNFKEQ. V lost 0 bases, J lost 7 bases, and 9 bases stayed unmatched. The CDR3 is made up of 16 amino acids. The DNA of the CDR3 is TGTGCCAGCAGCCAAGATGGGAGACAGGGAGACCAGCCCCAGCATTTT. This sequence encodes CASSQDGRQGDQPQHF.

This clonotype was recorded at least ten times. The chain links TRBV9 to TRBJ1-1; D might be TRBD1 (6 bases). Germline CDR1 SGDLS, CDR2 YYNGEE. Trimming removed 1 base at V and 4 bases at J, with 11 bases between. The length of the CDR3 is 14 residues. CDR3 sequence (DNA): TGTGCCAGCAGCGTACGAGAAGGGGGCACTGAAGCTTTCTTT. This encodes CASSVREGGTEAFF.

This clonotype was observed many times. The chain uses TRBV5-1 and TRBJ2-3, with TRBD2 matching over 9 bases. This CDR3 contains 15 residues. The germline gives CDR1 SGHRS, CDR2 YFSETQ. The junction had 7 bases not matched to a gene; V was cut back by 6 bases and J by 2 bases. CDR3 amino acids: CASIPAGGITDTQYF. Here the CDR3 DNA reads TGCGCCAGCATCCCGGCGGGGGGGATCACAGATACGCAGTATTTT.

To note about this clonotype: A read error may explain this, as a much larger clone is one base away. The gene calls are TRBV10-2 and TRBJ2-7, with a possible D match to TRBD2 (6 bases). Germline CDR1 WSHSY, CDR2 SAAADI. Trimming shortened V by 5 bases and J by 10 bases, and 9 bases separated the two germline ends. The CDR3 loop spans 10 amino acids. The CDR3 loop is CASSSGDQYF. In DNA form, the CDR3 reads TGCGCCAGCAGTTCGGGGGACCAGTACTTC.

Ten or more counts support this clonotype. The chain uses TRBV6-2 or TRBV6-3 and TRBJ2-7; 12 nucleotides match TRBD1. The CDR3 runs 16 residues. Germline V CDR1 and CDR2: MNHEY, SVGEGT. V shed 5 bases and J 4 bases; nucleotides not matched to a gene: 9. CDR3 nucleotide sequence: TGTGCCAGCAGTCTTCACGGGGACAGGGGGCAGTACGAGCAGTACTTC. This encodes CASSLHGDRGQYEQYF.

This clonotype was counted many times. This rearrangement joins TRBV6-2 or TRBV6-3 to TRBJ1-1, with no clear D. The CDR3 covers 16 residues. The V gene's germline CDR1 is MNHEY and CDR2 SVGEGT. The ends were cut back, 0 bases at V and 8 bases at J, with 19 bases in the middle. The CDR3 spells CASSYSITVPFSEAFF. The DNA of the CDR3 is TGTGCCAGCAGTTACTCGATTACGGTCCCATTCTCGGAAGCTTTCTTT.

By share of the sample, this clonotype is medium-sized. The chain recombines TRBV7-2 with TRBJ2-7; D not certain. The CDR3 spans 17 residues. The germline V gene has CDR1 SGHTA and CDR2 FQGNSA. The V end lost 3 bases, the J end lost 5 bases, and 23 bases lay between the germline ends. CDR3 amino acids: CASSLVNLRLQHHEQYF. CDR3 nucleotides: TGTGCCAGCAGCTTGGTCAACCTACGTCTACAGCACCACGAGCAGTACTTC. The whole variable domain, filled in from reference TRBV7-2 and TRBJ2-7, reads GAGVSQSPSNKVTEKGKDVELRCDPISGHTALYWYRQSLGQGLEFLIYFQGNSAPDKSGLPSDRFSAERTGGSVSTLTIQRTQQEDSAVYLCASSLVNLRLQHHEQYFGPGTRLTVT.

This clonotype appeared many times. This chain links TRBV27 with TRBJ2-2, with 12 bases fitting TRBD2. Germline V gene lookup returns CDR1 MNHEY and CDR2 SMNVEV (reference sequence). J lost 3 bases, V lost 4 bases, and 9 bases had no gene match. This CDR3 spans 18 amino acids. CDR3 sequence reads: CASSSRARLAGDTGELFF. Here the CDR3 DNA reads TGTGCCAGCAGTTCCCGGGCGCGACTAGCGGGAGACACCGGGGAGCTGTTTTTT.

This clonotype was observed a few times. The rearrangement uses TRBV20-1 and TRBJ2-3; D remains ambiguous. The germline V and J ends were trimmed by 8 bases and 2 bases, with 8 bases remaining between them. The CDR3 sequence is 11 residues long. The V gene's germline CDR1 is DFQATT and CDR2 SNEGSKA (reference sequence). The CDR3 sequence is CSLYTTDTQYF. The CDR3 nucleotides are TGCAGTCTCTATACCACAGATACGCAGTATTTT.

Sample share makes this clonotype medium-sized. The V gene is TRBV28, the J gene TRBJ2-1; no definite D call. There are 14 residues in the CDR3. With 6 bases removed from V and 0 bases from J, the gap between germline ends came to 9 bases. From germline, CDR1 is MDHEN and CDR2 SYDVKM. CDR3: CASSPGSSYNEQFF. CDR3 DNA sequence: TGTGCCAGCAGCCCCGGATCCTCCTACAATGAGCAGTTCTTC.

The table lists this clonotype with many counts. CDR3 in DNA: TGTGCCAGCAGCCCCCGGGACAGGTCCTACGAGCAGTACTTC. It specifies CASSPRDRSYEQYF. The chain is built from TRBV7-9 and TRBJ2-7; 8 positions match TRBD1. The V and J ends lost 5 bases and 1 base, in that order; junction bases with no gene match: 4. Germline V CDR1 and CDR2: SEHNR, FQNEAQ (reference sequence). CDR3 length equals 14 residues.

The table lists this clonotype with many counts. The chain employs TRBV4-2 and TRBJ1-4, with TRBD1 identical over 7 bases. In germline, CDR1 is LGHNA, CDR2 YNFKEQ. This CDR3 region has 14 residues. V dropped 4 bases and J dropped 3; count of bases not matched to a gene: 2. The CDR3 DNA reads TGTGCCAGCAGCCTAGGGGGCTCTAATGAAAAACTGTTTTTT. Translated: CASSLGGSNEKLFF.

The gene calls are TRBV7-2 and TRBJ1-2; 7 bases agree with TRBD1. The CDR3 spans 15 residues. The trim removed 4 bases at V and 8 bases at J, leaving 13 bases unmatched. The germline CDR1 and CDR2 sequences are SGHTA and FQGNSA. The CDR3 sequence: CASSSPGQAQNGYTF. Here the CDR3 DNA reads TGTGCCAGCAGCTCCCCTGGACAGGCCCAGAACGGCTACACCTTC.

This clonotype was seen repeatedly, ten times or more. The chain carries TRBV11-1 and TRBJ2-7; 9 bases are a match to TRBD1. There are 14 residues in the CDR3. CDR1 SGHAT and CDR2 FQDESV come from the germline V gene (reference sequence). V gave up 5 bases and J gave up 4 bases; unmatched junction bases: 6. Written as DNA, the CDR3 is TGTGCCAGCAGCATGGACAGGGGTGAATACGAGCAGTACTTC. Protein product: CASSMDRGEYEQYF.

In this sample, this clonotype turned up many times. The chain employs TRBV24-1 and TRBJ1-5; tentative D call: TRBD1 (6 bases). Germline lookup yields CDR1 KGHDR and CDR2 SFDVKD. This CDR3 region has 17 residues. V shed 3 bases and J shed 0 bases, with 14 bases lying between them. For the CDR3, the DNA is TGTGCCACCAGTGATCCTCGGACAGTAGATAGCAATCAGCCCCAGCATTTT. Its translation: CATSDPRTVDSNQPQHF.

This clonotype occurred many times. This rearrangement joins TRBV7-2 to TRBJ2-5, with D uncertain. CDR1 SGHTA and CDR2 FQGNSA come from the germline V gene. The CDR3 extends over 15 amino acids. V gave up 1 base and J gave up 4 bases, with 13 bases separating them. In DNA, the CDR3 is TGTGCCAGCAGCTTAGGAGCCAGGATGGGAGAGACCCAGTACTTC. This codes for CASSLGARMGETQYF.

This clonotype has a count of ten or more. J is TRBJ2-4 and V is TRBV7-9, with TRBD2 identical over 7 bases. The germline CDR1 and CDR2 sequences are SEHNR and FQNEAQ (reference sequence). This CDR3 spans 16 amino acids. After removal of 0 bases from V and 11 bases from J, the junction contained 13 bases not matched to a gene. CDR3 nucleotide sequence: TGTGCCAGCAGCTTAGCTAGGGCTACCTCCGCGGGGGTTCAGTACTTC. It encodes CASSLARATSAGVQYF.

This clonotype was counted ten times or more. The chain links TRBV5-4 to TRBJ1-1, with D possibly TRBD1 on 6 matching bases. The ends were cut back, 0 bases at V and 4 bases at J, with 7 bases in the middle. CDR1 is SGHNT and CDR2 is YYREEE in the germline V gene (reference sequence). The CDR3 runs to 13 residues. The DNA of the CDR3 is TGTGCCAGCAGCTTGGAGGACAGCACTGAAGCTTTCTTT. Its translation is CASSLEDSTEAFF. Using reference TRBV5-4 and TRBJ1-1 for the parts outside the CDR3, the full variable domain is ETGVTQSPTHLIKTRGQQVTLRCSSQSGHNTVSWYQQALGQGPQFIFQYYREEENGRGNFPPRFSGLQFPNYSSELNVNALELDDSALYLCASSLEDSTEAFFGQGTRLTVV.

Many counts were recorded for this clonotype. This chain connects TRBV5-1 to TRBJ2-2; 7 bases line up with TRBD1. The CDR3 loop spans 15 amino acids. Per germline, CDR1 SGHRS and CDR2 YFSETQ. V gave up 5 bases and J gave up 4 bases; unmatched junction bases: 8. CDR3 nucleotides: TGCGCCAGCAGAGTAGAGGGGGCGGGCACCGGGGAGCTGTTTTTT. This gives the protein CASRVEGAGTGELFF.

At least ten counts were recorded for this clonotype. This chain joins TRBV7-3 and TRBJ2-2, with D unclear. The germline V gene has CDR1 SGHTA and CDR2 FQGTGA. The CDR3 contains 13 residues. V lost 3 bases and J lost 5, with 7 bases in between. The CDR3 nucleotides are TGTGCCAGCAGCTTTGAACGAACCGGGGAGCTGTTTTTT. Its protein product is CASSFERTGELFF.

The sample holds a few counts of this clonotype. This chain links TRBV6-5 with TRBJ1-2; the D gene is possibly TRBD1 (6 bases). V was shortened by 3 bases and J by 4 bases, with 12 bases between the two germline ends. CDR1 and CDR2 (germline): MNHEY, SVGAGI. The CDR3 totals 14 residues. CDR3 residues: CASSYQQGTYGYTF. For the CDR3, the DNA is TGTGCCAGCAGTTATCAACAGGGCACCTATGGCTACACCTTC.

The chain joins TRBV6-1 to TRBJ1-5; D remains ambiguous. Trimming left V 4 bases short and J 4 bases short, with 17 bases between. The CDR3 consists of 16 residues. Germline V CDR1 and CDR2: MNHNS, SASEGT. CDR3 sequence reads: CASSVWVHSDNQPQHF. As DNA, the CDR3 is TGTGCCAGCAGTGTTTGGGTCCATTCTGATAATCAGCCCCAGCATTTT.

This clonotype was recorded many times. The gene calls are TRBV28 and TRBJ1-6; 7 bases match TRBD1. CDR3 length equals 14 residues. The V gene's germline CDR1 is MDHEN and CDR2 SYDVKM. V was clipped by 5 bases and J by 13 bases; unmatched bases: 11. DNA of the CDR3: TGTGCCAGCAGTGCTGGACAGGCCCTCTTCCCCCTCCACTTT. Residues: CASSAGQALFPLHF.

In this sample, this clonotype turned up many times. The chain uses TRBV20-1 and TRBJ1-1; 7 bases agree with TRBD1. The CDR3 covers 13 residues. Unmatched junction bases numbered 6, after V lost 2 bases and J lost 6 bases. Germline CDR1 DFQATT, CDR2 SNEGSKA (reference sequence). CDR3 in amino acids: CSARKRGRAEAFF. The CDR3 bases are TGCAGTGCTAGAAAGAGGGGGCGTGCTGAAGCTTTCTTT.

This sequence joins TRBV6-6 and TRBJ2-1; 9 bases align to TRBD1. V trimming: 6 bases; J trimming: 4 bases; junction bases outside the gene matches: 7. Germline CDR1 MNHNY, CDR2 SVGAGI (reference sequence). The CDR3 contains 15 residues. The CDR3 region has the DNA TGTGCCAGCAGGCCCGGGACAGGGTCGTACAATGAGCAGTTCTTC. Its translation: CASRPGTGSYNEQFF.

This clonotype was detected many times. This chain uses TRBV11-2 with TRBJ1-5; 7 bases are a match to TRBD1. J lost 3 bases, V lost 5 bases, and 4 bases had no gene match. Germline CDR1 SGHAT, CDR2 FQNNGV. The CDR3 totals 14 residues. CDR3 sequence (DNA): TGTGCCAGCAGCCCGGGGACAGCCAATCAGCCCCAGCATTTT. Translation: CASSPGTANQPQHF.